A single TCR beta chain is shown here with its context. The target antigen is unknown. The source of the sample is a study of identical twins. Study findings and constraints: Because invariant MAIT and iNKT cells could be present, zero-insertion analyses could be partly confounded.

MiXCR, applied by TCRdb to the 5' RACE reads, yields one record per CDR3 protein. In the table there are 700,000 or so distinct CDR3 sequences, less than 25% of which are singletons. Trimming took off 0 bases at V and 0 bases at J, with 10 bases between the two ends. CDR3 length equals 16 residues. Germline-derived CDR1 and CDR2 are SGHNT and YYREEE (reference sequence). These data were also reused for a study on T cells expressing NK-cell markers.

The receptor was isolated from a woman aged 18-30 years in good health. The specimen sequenced was PBMCs. The chain combines TRBV5-4 with TRBJ2-4, with a tentative D call TRBD1 (5 bases). The CDR3 loop is CASSLAAGKAKNIQYF. CDR3 bases: TGTGCCAGCAGCTTGGCCGCAGGGAAAGCCAAAAACATTCAGTACTTC. Together with reference TRBV5-4 and TRBJ2-4, the CDR3 gives the full variable domain: ETGVTQSPTHLIKTRGQQVTLRCSSQSGHNTVSWYQQALGQGPQFIFQYYREEENGRGNFPPRFSGLQFPNYSSELNVNALELDDSALYLCASSLAAGKAKNIQYFGAGTRLSVL.